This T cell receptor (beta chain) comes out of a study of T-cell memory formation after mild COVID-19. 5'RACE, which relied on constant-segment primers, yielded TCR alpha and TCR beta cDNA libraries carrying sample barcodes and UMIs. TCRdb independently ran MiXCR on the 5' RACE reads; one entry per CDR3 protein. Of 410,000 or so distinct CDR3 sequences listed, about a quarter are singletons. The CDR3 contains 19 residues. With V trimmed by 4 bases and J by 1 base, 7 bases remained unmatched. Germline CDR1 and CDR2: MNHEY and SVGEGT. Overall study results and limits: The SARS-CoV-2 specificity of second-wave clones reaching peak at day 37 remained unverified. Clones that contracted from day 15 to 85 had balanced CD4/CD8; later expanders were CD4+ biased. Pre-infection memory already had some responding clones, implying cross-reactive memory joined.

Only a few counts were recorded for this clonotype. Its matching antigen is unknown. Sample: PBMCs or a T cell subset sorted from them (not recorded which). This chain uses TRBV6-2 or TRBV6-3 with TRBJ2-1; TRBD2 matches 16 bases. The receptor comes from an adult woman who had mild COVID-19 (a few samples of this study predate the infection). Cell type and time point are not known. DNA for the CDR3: TGTGCCAGCAGTTTGGGGACTAGCGGGAGGGCCTGGTCCTACAATGAGCAGTTCTTC. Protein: CASSLGTSGRAWSYNEQFF.